This T cell receptor beta chain is from a study of blood T cell repertoires in COVID-19. Overall study context: Samples taken during acute and convalescent COVID-19 were collected in the United States, Italy and Spain. Nucleic acid was either cDNA or gDNA, and it came from T cells, B-cell-depleted T cells, or PBMCs.

This clone was counted only a few times. As originally analysed: Counts of nucleated cells, estimated from reference gene primer amplification, were obtained. The table came from immunoSEQ multiplex PCR; TCRdb's copy has only in-frame clones and leaves some out. The V and J calls and the clone size are those of that table, but D and trimming were determined from the DNA. This table has 130,000 to 150,000 clones, about 80% appearing once. Source material: peripheral blood. This sequence originates from a woman of 80 years or more with acute or convalescent COVID-19.

The CDR3, as DNA: TGTGCCTGGAGTGTCGGGGGGATTTATGGCTACACCTTC. This encodes CAWSVGGIYGYTF. The V call is TRBV30, the J call TRBJ1-2, with D perhaps matching TRBD1 (5 bases). CDR3 length: 13 amino acids. V was shortened by 0 bases and J by 5 bases, with 10 bases between the two germline ends. CDR1 is GTSNPN, CDR2 SVGIG, per germline (reference sequence).